The 28 T cell receptor beta chains presented below share a single source sample, sequenced in a study of long-term antiretroviral therapy in people with HIV. Survey-level resolution applied to immunoSEQ assay v3.0. Assay: immunoSEQ multiplex PCR; the TCRdb copy retains only in-frame clones and omits some. The sample yields about 20,000 clones, more than 80% seen once. This sample comprised unsorted PBMCs, obtained about 5.7 years after starting antiretroviral therapy. Receptors were obtained from a man aged 25 to 40 with HIV.

The V and J genes are TRBV9 and TRBJ1-5; no firm D call. The ends were cut back, 0 bases at V and 3 bases at J, with 7 bases in the middle. The CDR3 totals 14 residues. Germline loops: CDR1 SGDLS, CDR2 YYNGEE. The CDR3 DNA follows: TGTGCCAGCAGCGTAGAGGCAGACAATCAGCCCCAGCATTTT. This encodes CASSVEADNQPQHF.

The V gene is TRBV29-1, the J gene TRBJ1-4; D possibly corresponds to TRBD1 (6 bases). The V gene's germline CDR1 is SQVTM and CDR2 ANQGSEA. CDR3 length: 14 residues. V was trimmed by 7 bases and J by 8 bases, leaving 20 bases between them. CDR3 nucleotides: TGCAGCGCAACAACCCGGGACATACGAGAAAAACTGTTTTTT. Its protein is CSATTRDIREKLFF.

The J gene is TRBJ2-1, the V gene TRBV18; D could derive from TRBD1 or TRBD2 (6 bases each). Germline lookup yields CDR1 KGHSH and CDR2 LQKENI. V shed 6 bases and J shed 8 bases, with 20 bases lying between them. This CDR3 is built from 15 residues. The CDR3 DNA reads as TGTGCCAGCTCCGACCGTTGGGGGGCTCGGGATGAGCAGTTCTTC. Amino acid sequence: CASSDRWGARDEQFF.

The count of this clone is one. The chain combines TRBV5-1 with TRBJ1-1; 10 nucleotides line up with TRBD1. The CDR3 consists of 14 residues. Losses at the gene ends were 4 bases for V and 5 bases for J; bases not matched to a gene: 5. CDR1 is SGHRS, CDR2 YFSETQ, per germline. CDR3 amino acids: CASSPLGQGTEAFF. In DNA, the CDR3 is TGCGCCAGCAGCCCCCTGGGACAGGGGACTGAAGCTTTCTTT.

The V and J genes are TRBV4-1 and TRBJ2-7; D gene unclear. The CDR3 has 13 amino acids. V lost 1 base and J lost 0, with 4 bases in between. Germline loops: CDR1 MGHRA, CDR2 YSYEKL. This CDR3 reads CASSQGSSYEQYF. The CDR3 DNA is TGCGCCAGCAGCCAAGGGTCCTCCTACGAGCAGTACTTC.

The genes are TRBV27 and TRBJ2-1; 10 bases line up with TRBD2. The junction had 10 bases not matched to a gene; V was cut back by 3 bases and J by 8 bases. This CDR3 comprises 16 residues. Germline values: CDR1 MNHEY, CDR2 SMNVEV (reference sequence). The chain's CDR3 is CASSLLLAGVLDEQFF. DNA of the CDR3: TGTGCCAGCAGTTTGCTCCTAGCGGGAGTTTTGGATGAGCAGTTCTTC.

The chain couples TRBV5-1 to TRBJ1-1, with 7 bases lining up with TRBD1. Trimming took 0 bases from V and 5 from J; bases not matched to a gene: 4. The CDR3 spans 14 residues. Germline V gives CDR1 SGHRS, CDR2 YFSETQ. DNA of the CDR3: TGCGCCAGCAGCTTGGTACAGGGGACTACTGAAGCTTTCTTT. It translates to CASSLVQGTTEAFF.

The chain combines TRBV18 with TRBJ1-5; maybe TRBD1 (5 bases). The ends were cut back, 1 base at V and 0 bases at J, with 13 bases in the middle. The CDR3 loop spans 17 amino acids. Germline assignment: CDR1 KGHSH and CDR2 LQKENI. The CDR3 loop reads CASSPLQERNSNQPQHF. The DNA for the CDR3 is TGTGCCAGCTCACCACTACAGGAAAGGAATAGCAATCAGCCCCAGCATTTT.

The chain recombines TRBV6-1 with TRBJ1-6; 7 bases fit TRBD1. The length of the CDR3 is 13 residues. Looked up from germline, CDR1 is MNHNS and CDR2 is SASEGT. J was trimmed by 11 bases and V by 6 bases; bases with no gene match: 7. The chain's CDR3 is CASSQGGWTPLHF. In nucleotides, the CDR3 is TGTGCCAGCAGCCAGGGGGGTTGGACACCCCTCCACTTT.

This chain uses TRBV6-5 with TRBJ1-1, with D uncertain. The CDR3 contains 12 residues. Germline V CDR1 and CDR2: MNHEY, SVGAGI. The V and J ends lost 6 bases and 0 bases respectively, with 5 bases between them. The CDR3 sequence: CASRVMNTEAFF. CDR3 in DNA: TGTGCCAGCAGAGTGATGAACACTGAAGCTTTCTTT.

The V gene is TRBV27, the J gene TRBJ2-2; maybe TRBD1 (5 bases). V lost 5 bases and J 6 bases, leaving 28 bases between the germline ends. This CDR3 comprises 19 residues. The germline gives CDR1 MNHEY, CDR2 SMNVEV (reference sequence). The CDR3, as DNA: TGTGCCAGCAGTCTCCAAAGGGGAAGGTACTCCTACTCCCCCGGGGAGCTGTTTTTT. Protein product: CASSLQRGRYSYSPGELFF.

The chain is built from TRBV27 and TRBJ1-2, with TRBD1 identical over 7 bases. The CDR3 sequence is 18 residues long. Germline CDR1 reads MNHEY; CDR2 reads SMNVEV (reference sequence). J was trimmed by 0 bases and V by 5 bases; bases with no gene match: 15. The CDR3 bases are TGTGCCAGCAGTCCCCGGGACAGCAGAGAACCAGCTAACTATGGCTACACCTTC. This encodes CASSPRDSREPANYGYTF.

J is TRBJ2-4 and V is TRBV14; D remains unclear. Per germline, CDR1 SGHDN and CDR2 FVKESK. Trimming took off 2 bases at V and 7 bases at J, with 15 bases between the two ends. This CDR3 region has 15 residues. The CDR3 sequence is CASSQNSAGGNIQYF. As DNA, the CDR3 is TGTGCCAGCAGCCAAAATTCCGCCGGCGGCAACATTCAGTACTTC.

In this sample, this clone is medium-sized. This chain connects TRBV4-3 to TRBJ2-2; no clear D. Deletions cut 4 bases from V and 1 base from J, with 10 bases between. There are 15 residues in the CDR3. CDR1 is LGHNA, CDR2 YSLEER, per germline. The CDR3 loop is CASSLKQENTGELFF. The CDR3 DNA is TGCGCCAGCAGCCTTAAGCAGGAGAACACCGGGGAGCTGTTTTTT.

V and J are TRBV29-1 and TRBJ2-7; weak D call: TRBD1 (6 bases). This CDR3 region has 11 residues. CDR1 is SQVTM and CDR2 is ANQGSEA in the germline V gene. V gave up 0 bases and J gave up 10 bases, with 10 bases separating them. The CDR3 loop reads CSVEEADSQYF. The CDR3, as DNA: TGCAGCGTTGAAGAAGCGGACAGTCAGTACTTC.

This clone was picked up a small number of times. V is TRBV7-2 and J is TRBJ1-5; D possibly corresponds to TRBD1 (6 bases). Germline V gives CDR1 SGHTA, CDR2 FQGNSA. The CDR3 loop spans 13 amino acids. Deletions cut 5 bases from V and 5 bases from J, with 10 bases between. The CDR3, as DNA: TGTGCCAGCAGCAAGGGGGATTATCAGCCCCAGCATTTT. Translating it yields CASSKGDYQPQHF.

The J gene is TRBJ2-5, the V gene TRBV9, with a tentative D call TRBD1 (6 bases). Trimming pared 6 bases from V and 5 bases from J, leaving 20 bases between. The CDR3 loop spans 15 amino acids. Germline assignment: CDR1 SGDLS and CDR2 YYNGEE. The CDR3 coding sequence is TGTGCCAGCACCTCCGGGCTCAGGGGCGGCGAGACCCAGTACTTC. Its protein is CASTSGLRGGETQYF. Full variable domain (outside the CDR3, taken from reference TRBV9 and TRBJ2-5): DSGVTQTPKHLITATGQRVTLRCSPRSGDLSVYWYQQSLDQGLQFLIQYYNGEERAKGNILERFSAQQFPDLHSELNLSSLELGDSALYFCASTSGLRGGETQYFGPGTRLLVL.

This chain joins TRBV6-6 and TRBJ1-4; tentatively, D is TRBD1 (6 bases). This CDR3 is 14 amino acids long. CDR1 MNHNY and CDR2 SVGAGI come from the germline V gene (reference sequence). V was shortened by 6 bases and J by 7 bases, with 15 bases between the two germline ends. Here the CDR3 DNA reads TGTGCCAGCAGCCCCAGACAGGTACTTGAAAAACTGTTTTTT. Protein product: CASSPRQVLEKLFF.

The chain has TRBV25-1 and TRBJ2-7; D unresolved. Trimming pared 5 bases from V and 4 bases from J, leaving 6 bases between. Germline V lookup: CDR1 MGHDK, CDR2 SYGVNS. This CDR3 contains 11 residues. In DNA, the CDR3 is TGTGCCAGCAGTCCCAGGTACGAGCAGTACTTC. This codes for CASSPRYEQYF.

This clone was found once. The chain combines TRBV19 with TRBJ2-1, with D possibly being TRBD2 (6 bases). CDR3 length equals 13 residues. CDR1 and CDR2 from the germline V gene are LNHDA and SQIVND (reference sequence). V lost 4 bases to trimming and J lost 6 bases, with 10 bases between them. This chain's CDR3 is CASSRRGFNEQFF. The CDR3 region has the DNA TGTGCCAGTAGTAGGAGGGGCTTCAATGAGCAGTTCTTC.

The chain combines TRBV11-2 with TRBJ2-4; D not resolved. The CDR3 has 15 amino acids. Trimming took off 8 bases at V and 0 bases at J, with 14 bases between the two ends. Per the germline V gene, CDR1 is SGHAT and CDR2 is FQNNGV. The CDR3 nucleotides are TGTGCCAGCGAAACTCGTTCTGGAGCCAAAAACATTCAGTACTTC. Translating it yields CASETRSGAKNIQYF.

In this sample, this clone turned up once. The chain uses TRBV28 and TRBJ2-7; perhaps TRBD2 as D (6 bases). CDR1 is MDHEN and CDR2 is SYDVKM in the germline V gene. Trimming cost V 6 bases and J 0 bases, with 15 bases left between them. There are 15 residues in the CDR3. The CDR3 loop is CASRPPGGISYEQYF. The CDR3 nucleotides are TGTGCCAGCAGGCCCCCGGGCGGGATCTCCTACGAGCAGTACTTC.

The chain has TRBV5-1 and TRBJ2-5, with 7 bases that match TRBD1. The V and J ends lost 4 bases and 5 bases, in that order; junction bases with no gene match: 8. CDR3 length: 14 amino acids. Germline V gene lookup returns CDR1 SGHRS and CDR2 YFSETQ. CDR3 amino acids: CASSVQGVAETQYF. The DNA for the CDR3 is TGCGCCAGCAGCGTGCAGGGGGTAGCGGAGACCCAGTACTTC.

This chain links TRBV7-9 with TRBJ2-7; TRBD1 might be the D (6 bases). The CDR3 runs 14 residues. V lost 1 base and J lost 3, with 10 bases in between. CDR1 is SEHNR and CDR2 is FQNEAQ in the germline V gene (reference sequence). Here the CDR3 reads CASSLENRVYEQYF. CDR3 coding DNA: TGTGCCAGCAGCTTAGAGAACAGGGTCTACGAGCAGTACTTC.

The table lists this clone with a count of one. V usage is TRBV4-2 and J usage is TRBJ2-3, with 12 bases aligning to TRBD2. Germline V lookup: CDR1 LGHNA, CDR2 YNFKEQ. The CDR3 contains 14 residues. V shed 4 bases, J shed 4 bases, and the junction held 0 bases outside the gene matches. The CDR3 sequence: CASSPSGGADTQYF. Here the CDR3 DNA reads TGTGCCAGCAGCCCTAGCGGGGGGGCAGATACGCAGTATTTT.

The V call is TRBV30, the J call TRBJ2-7, with a weak D call TRBD1 (5 bases). V lost 1 base, J lost 4 bases, and 11 bases lay in between. The CDR3 has 13 amino acids. Per germline, CDR1 GTSNPN and CDR2 SVGIG (reference sequence). CDR3 sequence reads: CAWSDRISYEQYF. In nucleotides, the CDR3 is TGTGCCTGGAGTGACAGGATTTCGTACGAGCAGTACTTC.

V gene TRBV9 combines with J gene TRBJ1-5, with D maybe TRBD1 (6 bases). The CDR3 runs to 14 residues. Between the trimmed V and J ends, which lost 0 bases and 5 bases, there was a span of 9 bases. Germline V gene sequence: CDR1 SGDLS, CDR2 YYNGEE. The CDR3 sequence is CASSVATGHQPQHF. DNA for the CDR3: TGTGCCAGCAGCGTAGCTACAGGGCATCAGCCCCAGCATTTT.

This chain links TRBV27 with TRBJ1-5; maybe TRBD1 (6 bases). The V and J ends lost 2 bases and 7 bases respectively, with 9 bases between them. The CDR3 loop spans 13 amino acids. CDR1 MNHEY and CDR2 SMNVEV come from the germline V gene (reference sequence). The CDR3 reads CASSLEGQQPQHF. As DNA, the CDR3 is TGTGCCAGCAGTTTAGAGGGACAACAGCCCCAGCATTTT.